This T cell receptor beta chain was sequenced in a study of post-analysis software for immune sequencing data. Study-wide background: Relapsing-remitting, secondary progressive and progressive-relapsing multiple sclerosis were all included among the disease courses. The study, taken as a whole, reports: TRBV5-6, TRBV5-1 and TRBV20-1 belonged to a set of roughly five TRBV segments that were more frequent in patients than controls. F measure grouped same-batch samples tightly together. Relative to controls, patients with multiple sclerosis showed significantly lower normalized Chao1 diversity.

This clonotype was picked up many times. What it binds is unknown. Prepared libraries of TCR beta cDNA carried unique molecular identifiers. When about 0.9 to 10 million T cells were used, they gave hundreds of thousands of cDNA molecules. One entry per CDR3 protein, called by TCRdb with MiXCR from the PCR reads. The table lists over 150,000 distinct CDR3 sequences, approximately 30% of them singletons. This CDR3 contains 15 residues. The J segment lost 8 bases and the V segment lost 4 bases, leaving 9 bases of the junction unmatched. The V gene's germline CDR1 is SGDLS and CDR2 YYNGEE. The clonotype comes from a girl between 5 and 17 years old with multiple sclerosis. The chain recombines TRBV9 with TRBJ2-1, with 10 bases fitting TRBD2. Input material: blood. The CDR3 bases are TGTGCCAGCAGCCTCACTAGCGGGATTGGGGATGAGCAGTTCTTC. Translating it yields CASSLTSGIGDEQFF.